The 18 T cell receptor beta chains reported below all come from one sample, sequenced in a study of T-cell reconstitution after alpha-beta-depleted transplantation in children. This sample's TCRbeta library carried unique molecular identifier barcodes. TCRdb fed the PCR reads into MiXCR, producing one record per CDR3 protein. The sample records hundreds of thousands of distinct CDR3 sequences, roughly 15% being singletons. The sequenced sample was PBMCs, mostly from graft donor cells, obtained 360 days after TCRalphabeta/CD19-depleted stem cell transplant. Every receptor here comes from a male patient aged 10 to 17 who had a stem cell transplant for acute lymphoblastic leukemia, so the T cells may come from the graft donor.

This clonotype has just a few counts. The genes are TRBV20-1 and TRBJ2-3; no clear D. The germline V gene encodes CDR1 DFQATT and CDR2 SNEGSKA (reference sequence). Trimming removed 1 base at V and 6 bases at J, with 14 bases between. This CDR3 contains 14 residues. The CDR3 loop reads CSARGRLGPDTQYF. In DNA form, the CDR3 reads TGCAGTGCTAGAGGGCGATTAGGCCCCGATACGCAGTATTTT.

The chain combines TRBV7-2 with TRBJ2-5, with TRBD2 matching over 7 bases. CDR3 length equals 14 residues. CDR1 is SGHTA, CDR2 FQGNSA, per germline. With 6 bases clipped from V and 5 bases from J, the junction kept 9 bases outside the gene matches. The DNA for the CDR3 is TGTGCCAGCAGTTATCTGGGGGGGACGGAGACCCAGTACTTC. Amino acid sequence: CASSYLGGTETQYF.

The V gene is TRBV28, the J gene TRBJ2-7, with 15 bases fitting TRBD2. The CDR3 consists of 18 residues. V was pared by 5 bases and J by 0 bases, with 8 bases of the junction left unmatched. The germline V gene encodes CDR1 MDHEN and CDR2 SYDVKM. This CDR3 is CASSTVRGLAGGSYEQYF. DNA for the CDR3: TGTGCCAGCAGTACTGTCCGGGGACTAGCGGGAGGCTCCTACGAGCAGTACTTC. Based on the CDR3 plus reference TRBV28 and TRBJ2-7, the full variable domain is DVKVTQSSRYLVKRTGEKVFLECVQDMDHENMFWYRQDPGLGLRLIYFSYDVKMKEKGDIPEGYSVSREKKERFSLILESASTNQTSMYLCASSTVRGLAGGSYEQYFGPGTRLTVT.

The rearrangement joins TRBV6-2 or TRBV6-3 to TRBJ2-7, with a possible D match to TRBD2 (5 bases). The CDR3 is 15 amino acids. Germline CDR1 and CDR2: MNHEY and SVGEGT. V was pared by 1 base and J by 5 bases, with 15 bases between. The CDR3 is CASSYFPGGGHEQYF. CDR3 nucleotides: TGTGCCAGCAGTTACTTTCCGGGCGGCGGGCACGAGCAGTACTTC.

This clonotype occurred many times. The CDR3 is CASSLGGRTYEQYF. The CDR3 nucleotides are TGTGCCAGCAGTTTGGGCGGGAGGACCTACGAGCAGTACTTC. The chain employs TRBV12-3 or TRBV12-4 and TRBJ2-7; TRBD2 matches 8 bases. The V segment lost 3 bases and the J segment 2 bases; nucleotides outside the gene matches: 3. This CDR3 contains 14 residues.

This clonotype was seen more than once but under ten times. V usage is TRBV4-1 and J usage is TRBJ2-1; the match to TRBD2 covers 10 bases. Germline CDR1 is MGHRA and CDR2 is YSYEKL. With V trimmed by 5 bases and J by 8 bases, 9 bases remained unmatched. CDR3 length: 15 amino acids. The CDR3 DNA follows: TGCGCCAGCAGCGAAGCGGGAGGGCCACTCGATGAGCAGTTCTTC. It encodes CASSEAGGPLDEQFF.

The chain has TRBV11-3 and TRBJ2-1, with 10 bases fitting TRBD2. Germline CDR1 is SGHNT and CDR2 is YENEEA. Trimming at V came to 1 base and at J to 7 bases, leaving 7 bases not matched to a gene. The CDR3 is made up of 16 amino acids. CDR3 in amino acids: CASSLVPGLAFNEQFF. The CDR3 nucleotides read TGTGCCAGCAGCTTAGTCCCGGGACTAGCGTTTAATGAGCAGTTCTTC.

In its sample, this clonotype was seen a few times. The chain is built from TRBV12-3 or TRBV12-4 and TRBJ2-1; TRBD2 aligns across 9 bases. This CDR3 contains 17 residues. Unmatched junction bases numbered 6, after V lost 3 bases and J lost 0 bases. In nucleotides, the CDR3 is TGTGCCAGCAGTTTCTCATATAGCGGGAGCTCCTACAATGAGCAGTTCTTC. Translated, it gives CASSFSYSGSSYNEQFF.

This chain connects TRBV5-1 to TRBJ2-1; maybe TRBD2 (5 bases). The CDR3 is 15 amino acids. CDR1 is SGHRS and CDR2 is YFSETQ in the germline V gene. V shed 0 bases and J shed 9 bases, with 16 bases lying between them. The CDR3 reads CASSLVLASGVEQFF. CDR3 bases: TGCGCCAGCAGCTTGGTATTAGCGTCTGGGGTTGAGCAGTTCTTC.

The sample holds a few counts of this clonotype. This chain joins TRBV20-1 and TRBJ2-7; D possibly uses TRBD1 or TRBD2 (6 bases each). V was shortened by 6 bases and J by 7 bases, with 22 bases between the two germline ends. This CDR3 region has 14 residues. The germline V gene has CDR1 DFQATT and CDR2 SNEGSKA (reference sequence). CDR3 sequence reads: CSALTQRGLREQYF. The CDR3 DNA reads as TGCAGTGCCTTAACACAACGGGGGCTTCGAGAGCAGTACTTC.

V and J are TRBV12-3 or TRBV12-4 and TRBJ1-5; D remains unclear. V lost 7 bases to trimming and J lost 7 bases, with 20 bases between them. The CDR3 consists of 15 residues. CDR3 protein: CASTVSGFALQPQHF. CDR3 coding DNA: TGTGCCAGCACCGTGAGTGGGTTCGCCCTCCAGCCCCAGCATTTT.

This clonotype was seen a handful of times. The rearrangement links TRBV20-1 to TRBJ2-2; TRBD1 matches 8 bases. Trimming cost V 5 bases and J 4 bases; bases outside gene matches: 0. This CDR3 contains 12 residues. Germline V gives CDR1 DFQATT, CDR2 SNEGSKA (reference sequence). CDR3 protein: CSAGQGTGELFF. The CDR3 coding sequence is TGCAGTGCTGGACAGGGCACCGGGGAGCTGTTTTTT.

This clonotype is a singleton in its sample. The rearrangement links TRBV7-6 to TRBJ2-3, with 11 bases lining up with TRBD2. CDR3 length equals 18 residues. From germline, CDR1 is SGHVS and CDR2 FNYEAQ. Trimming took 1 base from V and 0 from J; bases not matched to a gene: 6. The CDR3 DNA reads TGTGCCAGCAGCTTAGTCTCTAGCGGGAGGACTAGCACAGATACGCAGTATTTT. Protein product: CASSLVSSGRTSTDTQYF.

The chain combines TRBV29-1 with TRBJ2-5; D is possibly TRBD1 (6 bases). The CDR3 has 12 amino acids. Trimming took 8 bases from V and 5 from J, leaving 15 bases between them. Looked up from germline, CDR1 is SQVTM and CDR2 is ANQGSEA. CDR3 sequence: CSFSGQQETQYF. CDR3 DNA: TGCAGCTTTTCCGGACAGCAGGAGACCCAGTACTTC.

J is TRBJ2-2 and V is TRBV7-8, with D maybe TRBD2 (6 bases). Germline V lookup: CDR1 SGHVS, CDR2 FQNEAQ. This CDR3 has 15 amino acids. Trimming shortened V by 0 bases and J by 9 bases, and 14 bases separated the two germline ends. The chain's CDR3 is CASSLARGMGRELFF. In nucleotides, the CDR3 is TGTGCCAGCAGCTTAGCTCGCGGGATGGGTAGGGAGCTGTTTTTT.

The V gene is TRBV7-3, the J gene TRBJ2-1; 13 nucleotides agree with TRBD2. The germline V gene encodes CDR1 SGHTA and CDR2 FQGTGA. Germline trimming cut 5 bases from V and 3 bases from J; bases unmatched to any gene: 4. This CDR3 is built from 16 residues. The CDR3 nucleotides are TGTGCCAGCAGCCAGCGACTAGCGGGAGGCTACAATGAGCAGTTCTTC. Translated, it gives CASSQRLAGGYNEQFF.

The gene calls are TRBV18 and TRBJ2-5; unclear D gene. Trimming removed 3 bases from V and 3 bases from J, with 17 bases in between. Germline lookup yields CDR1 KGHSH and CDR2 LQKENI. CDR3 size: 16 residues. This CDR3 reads CASSPFIWSTEETQYF. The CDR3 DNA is TGTGCCAGCTCACCCTTCATCTGGAGTACAGAAGAGACCCAGTACTTC.

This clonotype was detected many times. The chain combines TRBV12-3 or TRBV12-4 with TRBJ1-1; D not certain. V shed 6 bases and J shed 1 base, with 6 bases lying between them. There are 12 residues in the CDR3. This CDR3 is CASSFGNTEAFF. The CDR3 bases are TGTGCCAGCAGCTTTGGGAACACTGAAGCTTTCTTT.